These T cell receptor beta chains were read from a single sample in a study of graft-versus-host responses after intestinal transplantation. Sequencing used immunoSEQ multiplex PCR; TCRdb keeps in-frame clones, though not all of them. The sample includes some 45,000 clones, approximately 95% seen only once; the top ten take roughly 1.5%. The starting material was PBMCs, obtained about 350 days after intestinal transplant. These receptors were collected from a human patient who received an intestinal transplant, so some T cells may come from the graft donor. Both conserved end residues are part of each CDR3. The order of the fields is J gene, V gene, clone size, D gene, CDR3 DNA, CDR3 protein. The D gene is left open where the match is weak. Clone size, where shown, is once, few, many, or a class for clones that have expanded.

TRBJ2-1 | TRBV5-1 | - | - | TGCGCCAGCAGCTTGTCCAGACCCCCATCGGGTGAGCAGTTCTTC | CASSLSRPPSGEQFF
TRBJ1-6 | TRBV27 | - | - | TGTGCCAGCAGGGGCTCCGTAGTGAACTATAATTCACCCCTCCACTTT | CASRGSVVNYNSPLHF
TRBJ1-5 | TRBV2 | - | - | TGTGCCAGCACCCCGCGTCTTAATCAGCCCCAGCATTTT | CASTPRLNQPQHF
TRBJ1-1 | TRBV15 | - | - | TGTGCCACCAGCGACATGCAGGGAAACACTGAAGCTTTCTTT | CATSDMQGNTEAFF
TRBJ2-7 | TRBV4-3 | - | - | TGCGCCAGCAGCCAAGAAGGCCTCCGACACTCCTACGAGCAGTACTTC | CASSQEGLRHSYEQYF
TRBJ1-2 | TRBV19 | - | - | TGTGCCAGTAGTAGACAGCCATCGAAAGCCAGATATGGCTACACCTTC | CASSRQPSKARYGYTF
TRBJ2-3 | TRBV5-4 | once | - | TGTGCCAGCAGCTTAATGAGACTCCAGCGCACAGATACGCAGTATTTT | CASSLMRLQRTDTQYF
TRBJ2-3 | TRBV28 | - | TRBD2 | TGTGCCAGCAAAGAGGGGACTAGCGGGAGAGATACGCAGTATTTT | CASKEGTSGRDTQYF
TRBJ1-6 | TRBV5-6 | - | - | TGTGCCAGCAGCTTCGGCAGCACCTCACCCCTCCACTTT | CASSFGSTSPLHF
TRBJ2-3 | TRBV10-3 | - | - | TGTGCCATCAGTGTCGGGGGGCGCACAGATACGCAGTATTTT | CAISVGGRTDTQYF
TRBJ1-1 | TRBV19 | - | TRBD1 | TGTGCCAGTAGTATTCAGGGGCAGGGGGCTGAAGCTTTCTTT | CASSIQGQGAEAFF
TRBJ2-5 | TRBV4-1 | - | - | TGCGCCAGCTCGGTTGTCGAACACCAAGAGACCCAGTACTTC | CASSVVEHQETQYF
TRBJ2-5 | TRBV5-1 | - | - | TGCGCCAGCAGCTTTTTAGGTCAACAAGAGACCCAGTACTTC | CASSFLGQQETQYF
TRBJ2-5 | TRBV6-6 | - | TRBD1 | TGTGCCAGCAGTTACTCGGGACAGGGCGGGGAGACCCAGTACTTC | CASSYSGQGGETQYF
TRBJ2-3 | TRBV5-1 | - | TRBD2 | TGCGCCAGCAGCCCCGGACTAGCGGGGGGTCTACCCACAGATACGCAGTATTTT | CASSPGLAGGLPTDTQYF
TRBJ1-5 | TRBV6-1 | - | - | TGTGCCAGCAGTGATCTCCAGGTTAGCAATCAGCCCCAGCATTTT | CASSDLQVSNQPQHF
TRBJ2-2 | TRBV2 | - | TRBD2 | TGTGCCAGCAGCTTAAGGGCTTCGGCCGGGAGGGGGGAGCTGTTTTTT | CASSLRASAGRGELFF
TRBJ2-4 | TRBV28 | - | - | TGTGCCAGGCGTGTCGGATTGAGGGACATTCAGTACTTC | CARRVGLRDIQYF
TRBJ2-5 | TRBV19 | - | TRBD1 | TGTGCCAGTAGCGGCCTCGACAGGGGGCGAGGGGAGACCCAGTACTTC | CASSGLDRGRGETQYF
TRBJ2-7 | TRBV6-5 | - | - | TGTGCCAGCAAGGGCCAAACAGGGTTTTTTTTCGAGCAGTACTTC | CASKGQTGFFFEQYF
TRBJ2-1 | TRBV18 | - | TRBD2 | TGTGCCAGTTCACCACCCGGGCGGGGGGGCTACAATGAGCAGTTCTTC | CASSPPGRGGYNEQFF
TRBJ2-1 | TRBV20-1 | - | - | TGCAGTGCCAGGCGCAATGAGCAGTTCTTC | CSARRNEQFF
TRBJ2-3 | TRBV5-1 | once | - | TGCGCCAGCGGCCTCGGGGGCACAGATACGCAGTATTTT | CASGLGGTDTQYF
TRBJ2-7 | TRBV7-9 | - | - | TGTGCCAGCAGCAACCGGGACACACCCTACGAGCAGTACTTC | CASSNRDTPYEQYF
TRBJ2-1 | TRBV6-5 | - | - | TGTGCCAGCAAAACTAGACTAGGTTCCTACAATGAGCAGTTCTTC | CASKTRLGSYNEQFF
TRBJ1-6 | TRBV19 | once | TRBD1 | TGTGCCAGTAGTCCGAGGACAGGGGGCGCTGGAAATTCACCCCTCCACTTT | CASSPRTGGAGNSPLHF
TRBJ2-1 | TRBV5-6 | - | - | TGTGCCAGCAGCTTATTCGGTGAGCAGTTCTTC | CASSLFGEQFF
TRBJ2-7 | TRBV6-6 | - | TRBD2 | TGTGCCAGCAGACTCGGACTAGCGGGGGTATACGAGCAGTACTTC | CASRLGLAGVYEQYF
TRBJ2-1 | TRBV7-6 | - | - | TGTGCCAGCAGCCCCCTGGTCTTC | CASSPLVF
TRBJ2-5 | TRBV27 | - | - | TGTGCCAGCAGTTTTCGACGCGGTGTTGAGACCCAGTACTTC | CASSFRRGVETQYF
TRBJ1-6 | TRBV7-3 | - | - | TGTGCCACCCCACCCGGACCCCATCGGTCACCCCTCCACTTT | CATPPGPHRSPLHF
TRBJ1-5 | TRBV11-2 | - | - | TGTGCCAGCAGCTTAGAGGGGCATCAGCCCCAGCATTTT | CASSLEGHQPQHF
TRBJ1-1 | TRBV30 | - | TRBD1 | TGTGCCTGGAACAGGGGGCCAGCTTTCTTT | CAWNRGPAFF
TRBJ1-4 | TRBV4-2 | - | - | TGTGCCAGCAGCCAAGATTATGAAAAACTGTTTTTT | CASSQDYEKLFF
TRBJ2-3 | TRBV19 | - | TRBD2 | TGTGCCAGTTCCAGTCCCGACCCGACTAGCGGGCAAGTCATGGATACGCAGTATTTT | CASSSPDPTSGQVMDTQYF
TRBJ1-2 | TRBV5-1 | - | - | TGCGCCAGCAGCTTGGAAAGGGGAGACCGGGATGGCTACACCTTC | CASSLERGDRDGYTF
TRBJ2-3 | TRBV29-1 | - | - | TGCAGCGTTGTTGGGGATACGCAGTATTTT | CSVVGDTQYF
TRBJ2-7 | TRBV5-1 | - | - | TGCGCCAGCAGCTCGACCGGGACAAGCTCCTACGAGCAGTACTTC | CASSSTGTSSYEQYF
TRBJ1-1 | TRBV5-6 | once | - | TGTGCCAGCAGCTTAGACGTAGGGATGGCCACTGAAGCTTTCTTT | CASSLDVGMATEAFF
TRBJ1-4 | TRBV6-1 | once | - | TGTGCCAGCAGCACGGGGGGAGGTTCCGCTGAAAAACTGTTTTTT | CASSTGGGSAEKLFF
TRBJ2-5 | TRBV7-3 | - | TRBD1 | TGTGCCAGCAGCTCACAGGGGGGAGAGACCCAGTACTTC | CASSSQGGETQYF
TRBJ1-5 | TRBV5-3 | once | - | TGTGCCAGCAGCTTGGGTCGGGGGCAACCCCAGCATTTT | CASSLGRGQPQHF
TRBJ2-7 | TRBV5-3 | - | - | TGTGCCAGAAGCTATGAGACGGGAGTAACGTCTTCCTACGAGCAGTACTTC | CARSYETGVTSSYEQYF
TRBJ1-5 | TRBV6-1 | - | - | TGTGCCAGCAACGTACAGGGATTCAATCAGCCCCAGCATTTT | CASNVQGFNQPQHF
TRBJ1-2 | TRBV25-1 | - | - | TGTGCCAGCAGTTACTCCGGGACATTAGCCTACACCTTC | CASSYSGTLAYTF